The following is a TCR beta chain sequence with its context. Trimming shortened V by 3 bases and J by 10 bases, and 15 bases separated the two germline ends. Germline lookup yields CDR1 SQVTM and CDR2 ANQGSEA. The CDR3 is 12 amino acids. The assay was immunoSEQ multiplex PCR, and TCRdb's table has in-frame clones only and misses some. The sample gives roughly 60,000 clones, 85% of which show up once; under 4.5% is in the top ten. The data derive from a study of OX40 agonist ivuxolimab in advanced cancers. This TCR was sampled from an adult with an advanced solid tumor such as melanoma, head and neck, liver or kidney cancer. The sample in question was CD4+ or CD8+ T cells sorted from blood, obtained in a trial of the OX40 agonist ivuxolimab. V is TRBV29-1 and J is TRBJ1-2; D possibly corresponds to TRBD1 (6 bases). CDR3 bases: TGCAGCGTTGATACCTACAGGGAGGCCTACACCTTC. Its translation: CSVDTYREAYTF. Variable domain in full (rest from reference TRBV29-1 and TRBJ1-2): SAVISQKPSRDICQRGTSLTIQCQVDSQVTMMFWYRQQPGQSLTLIATANQGSEATYESGFVIDKFPISRPNLTFSTLTVSNMSPEDSSIYLCSVDTYREAYTFGSGTRLTVV.